This T cell receptor beta chain was found in a study of PD-1 blockade in classical Hodgkin lymphoma. Across the whole study: Intravenous delivery of nivolumab at 3 mg/kg to patients occurred every 2 weeks.

Germline values: CDR1 SGHTA, CDR2 FQGNSA. The V gene lost 5 bases and the J gene lost 4 bases, with 11 bases spanning the gap. This CDR3 comprises 13 residues. The patients all showed relapse after autologous stem cell transplantation, while their brentuximab vedotin exposure varied. Patients showed best responses of complete response, partial response or progressive disease. Details on this clone: Antigen specificity is unknown.

The repertoire was sequenced with immunoSEQ multiplex PCR; TCRdb's copy has only in-frame clones and lacks some. The sample consists of approximately 100,000 clones, around 88% of them appearing once. Overall study findings and caveats: CD4+ but not CD8+ TCR diversity rose significantly by C4D1. Reports indicated that newly diagnosed patients had lower baseline TCR diversity than healthy donors did.

This sample comprised peripheral blood mononuclear cells (PBMCs), obtained before the second cycle of nivolumab. This sequence joins TRBV7-2 and TRBJ2-5; tentatively, D is TRBD2 (6 bases). This clonotype was sampled from a human donor with classical Hodgkin lymphoma. DNA of the CDR3: TGTGCCAGCAGCCCTTTACTAGCAGAGACCCAGTACTTC. Amino acid sequence: CASSPLLAETQYF. The full variable domain, with the rest looked up from reference TRBV7-2 and TRBJ2-5, is GAGVSQSPSNKVTEKGKDVELRCDPISGHTALYWYRQSLGQGLEFLIYFQGNSAPDKSGLPSDRFSAERTGGSVSTLTIQRTQQEDSAVYLCASSPLLAETQYFGPGTRLLVL.